A selection of T cell receptor beta chains follows, all from one sample in a study of cytomegalovirus exposure and HLA in healthy donors. Some clones are missing from TCRdb's copy, which holds only in-frame ones; the method was immunoSEQ multiplex PCR. Found here are over 100,000 clones, more than 70% of them singletons; the top ten hold 1.1%. The sample consisted of PBMCs. The source is a male donor in good health and CMV-seronegative. The CDR3 runs from the conserved cysteine through the conserved F or W. Fields, in order: clone size, CDR3 length, D gene, V gene, J gene, CDR3 DNA, CDR3 protein. The D gene is left open where the match is weak. For some rows the clone size is stated as once, few or many, or as a class when expanded; others skip it.

>NA|15|TRBD1|TRBV18|TRBJ2-3
TGTGCCAGCTCACCCGGGACAGGGGGCCCAGATACGCAGTATTTT
CASSPGTGGPDTQYF
>NA|14|NA|TRBV27|TRBJ1-5
TGTGCCAGTTGGGCAGGATTGGAGGGTCAGCCCCAGCATTTT
CASWAGLEGQPQHF
>NA|16|NA|TRBV11-2|TRBJ1-1
TGTGCCAGCAGCTTAGATGTGGGGGCTAAGAACACTGAAGCTTTCTTT
CASSLDVGAKNTEAFF
>few|14|NA|TRBV27|TRBJ2-5
TGTGCCAGCAGTTTATGGGGCTTCCCGGAGACCCAGTACTTC
CASSLWGFPETQYF
>NA|14|TRBD2|TRBV5-1|TRBJ2-3
TGCGCCAGCAGCGGGACTAGCGCGGAAGATACGCAGTATTTT
CASSGTSAEDTQYF
>few|16|TRBD1|TRBV5-1|TRBJ1-4
TGCGCCAGCAGCTTGGGACAGGGGGCCTTGGGGGAAAAACTGTTTTTT
CASSLGQGALGEKLFF
>NA|15|TRBD2|TRBV5-4|TRBJ2-2
TGTGCCAGCAGCTTCGGGGGGTATGCCACCGGGGAGCTGTTTTTT
CASSFGGYATGELFF
>NA|17|TRBD2|TRBV5-4|TRBJ2-3
TGTGCCAGCAGCTCGGTTACTAGCGGGGGCCACACAGATACGCAGTATTTT
CASSSVTSGGHTDTQYF
>few|14|TRBD1|TRBV7-9|TRBJ1-2
TGTGCCAGCAGCGCGACAGGGACTAACTATGGCTACACCTTC
CASSATGTNYGYTF
>NA|14|NA|TRBV7-2|TRBJ2-4
TGTGCCAGCAGCTCGGGGGGCTGGATGGACATTCAGTACTTC
CASSSGGWMDIQYF
>NA|14|NA|TRBV7-2|TRBJ1-1
TGTGCCAGCAGCCCTTACGGACAGTTCACTGAAGCTTTCTTT
CASSPYGQFTEAFF
>NA|14|TRBD2|TRBV10-3|TRBJ2-1
TGTGCCATCAGGAGGACTAGCGGGGGAGTTGAGCAGTTCTTC
CAIRRTSGGVEQFF
>NA|16|NA|TRBV6-1|TRBJ2-7
TGTGCCAGCAGTGGAGGTACAGGGCGAAGGTCCTACGAGCAGTACTTC
CASSGGTGRRSYEQYF
>NA|17|TRBD1|TRBV19|TRBJ1-5
TGTGCCAGTAGTACCCCCCGGACAGGGATCGGCAATCAGCCCCAGCATTTT
CASSTPRTGIGNQPQHF
>NA|16|NA|TRBV25-1|TRBJ1-1
TGTGCCAGCAGTGAATTTATACCCGGGTTGAACACTGAAGCTTTCTTT
CASSEFIPGLNTEAFF
>NA|16|TRBD2|TRBV7-9|TRBJ2-3
TGTGCCAGCAGCGGTCGGCGGGGGGTTAGCACAGATACGCAGTATTTT
CASSGRRGVSTDTQYF
>NA|15|NA|TRBV7-9|TRBJ2-1
TGTGCCAGCAGCTCAGCACTAGCAGTCTACAATGAGCAGTTCTTC
CASSSALAVYNEQFF
>NA|13|TRBD1|TRBV2|TRBJ1-2
TGTGCCAGCAGTCGGGACAGGGGGGATGGCTACACCTTC
CASSRDRGDGYTF
>NA|15|NA|TRBV14|TRBJ1-5
TGTGCCAGCAGCCAAGAGGGGGCTGGGAATCAGCCCCAGCATTTT
CASSQEGAGNQPQHF
>once|13|TRBD1|TRBV2|TRBJ2-7
TGTGCCAGCAGTGAACAGGGGGCCTACGAGCAGTACTTC
CASSEQGAYEQYF
>NA|15|NA|TRBV2|TRBJ2-6
TGTGCCAGCAGGCCAGAGCAGGGGTGGGCCAACGTCCTGACTTTC
CASRPEQGWANVLTF
>NA|16|TRBD1|TRBV9|TRBJ2-2
TGTGCCAGCAGCGTAGGACAGGGGGCGAACACCGGGGAGCTGTTTTTT
CASSVGQGANTGELFF
>NA|16|TRBD1|TRBV9|TRBJ2-3
TGTGCCAGCAGCTCACGGAGGACAGGGAGTACAGATACGCAGTATTTT
CASSSRRTGSTDTQYF
>NA|15|NA|TRBV6-5|TRBJ1-5
TGTGCCAGCAGCCTCCGACAAGATAGCAATCAGCCCCAGCATTTT
CASSLRQDSNQPQHF
>NA|14|NA|TRBV4-3|TRBJ1-1
TGCGCCAGCAGCCAAGATGGACATTCCCTTGAAGCTTTCTTT
CASSQDGHSLEAFF
>NA|15|NA|TRBV7-6|TRBJ2-5
TGTGCCAGCAGCCCAACCTTGGGGCAGCAAGAGACCCAGTACTTC
CASSPTLGQQETQYF
>NA|13|NA|TRBV14|TRBJ1-3
TGTGCCAGCAGCCTCAGGGTTGGGGACACCATATATTTT
CASSLRVGDTIYF
>NA|15|TRBD1|TRBV7-2|TRBJ1-2
TGTGCCAGCAGCTCGGACAGGGCCTCCTTCTATGGCTACACCTTC
CASSSDRASFYGYTF
>NA|13|NA|TRBV19|TRBJ1-5
TGTGCCAGTAGTATAGACACGGATCAGCCCCAGCATTTT
CASSIDTDQPQHF
>few|13|NA|TRBV6-5|TRBJ2-7
TGTGCCAGCAGTTACGGACAGACCTACGAGCAGTACTTC
CASSYGQTYEQYF
>NA|20|NA|TRBV2|TRBJ2-6
TGTGCCAGCATCGAGTTAGGATGGAGTGACGCCTTCTCTGGGGCCAACGTCCTGACTTTC
CASIELGWSDAFSGANVLTF
>NA|15|TRBD2|TRBV6-5|TRBJ2-1
TGTGCCAGCAGCCGCGGGGGGGAACCCTACAATGAGCAGTTCTTC
CASSRGGEPYNEQFF
>NA|14|NA|TRBV2|TRBJ2-7
TGTGCCAGCAGTGACGACAGGGAGGTCTACGAGCAGTACTTC
CASSDDREVYEQYF
>NA|14|NA|TRBV7-9|TRBJ2-2
TGTGCCAGCAGCCACAACAGGGACACCGGGGAGCTGTTTTTT
CASSHNRDTGELFF
>NA|14|TRBD1|TRBV30|TRBJ2-7
TGTGCCTGGACCTTCACAGGGGGTCGACACGAGCAGTACTTC
CAWTFTGGRHEQYF
>NA|14|NA|TRBV4-1|TRBJ1-3
TGCGCCAGCAGCCGAACCGGGAGGGAAAACACCATATATTTT
CASSRTGRENTIYF
>NA|13|NA|TRBV7-9|TRBJ1-1
TGTGCCAGCAGCTTATCCGTGAACACTGAAGCTTTCTTT
CASSLSVNTEAFF
>NA|14|TRBD1|TRBV27|TRBJ2-3
TGTGCCAGCAGTTGGGGACAGCACACAGATACGCAGTATTTT
CASSWGQHTDTQYF
>NA|12|NA|TRBV29-1|TRBJ1-2
TGCAGCGTTGAAGTGGCAGGGATGGGCTACACCTTC
CSVEVAGMGYTF
>NA|15|NA|TRBV18|TRBJ2-2
TGTGCCAGCTCACCCGTCGCAGGGTCCACCGGGGAGCTGTTTTTT
CASSPVAGSTGELFF
>few|12|NA|TRBV5-1|TRBJ1-1
TGCGCCCCCAAGGGAGGGGATACTGAAGCTTTCTTT
CAPKGGDTEAFF